The source of this T cell receptor (beta chain) is a study of T cells in Graves' hyperthyroidism and ophthalmopathy. Whole-study results and caveats: Most thyroid clonotypes that were expanded above 0.001 also turned up in blood. Ophthalmopathy and stable hyperthyroidism were told apart by a 13 V-J model.

Predating any ophthalmopathy symptoms, the blood sample was taken at first hyperthyroidism diagnosis. The PBMCs were sourced from fresh peripheral blood (about 10 ml). The CDR3 spans 15 residues. Germline values: CDR1 MNHNS, CDR2 SASEGT. V shed 7 bases and J shed 0 bases, with 13 bases lying between them. This clonotype was seen a handful of times. Its antigen is unknown. The source material, RNA transcripts, was used to amplify TCR beta CDR3 regions. The TCR CDR3 first-round RT-PCR relied on the HTBI primer set. TCRdb recomputed calls from the multiplex PCR reads with MiXCR, one row per CDR3 protein. The top ten hold around a third of the sample, which has about 350,000 distinct CDR3 sequences, approximately 17% seen once.

The sequenced sample was blood. The V call is TRBV6-1, the J call TRBJ2-1, with D maybe TRBD1 (6 bases). This TCR derives from a woman under 40 with Graves' hyperthyroidism that later progressed to Graves' ophthalmopathy. The CDR3 nucleotides are TGTGCCAGCAATGAGAACAGGGTCTCCTACAATGAGCAGTTCTTC. Translated, it gives CASNENRVSYNEQFF.